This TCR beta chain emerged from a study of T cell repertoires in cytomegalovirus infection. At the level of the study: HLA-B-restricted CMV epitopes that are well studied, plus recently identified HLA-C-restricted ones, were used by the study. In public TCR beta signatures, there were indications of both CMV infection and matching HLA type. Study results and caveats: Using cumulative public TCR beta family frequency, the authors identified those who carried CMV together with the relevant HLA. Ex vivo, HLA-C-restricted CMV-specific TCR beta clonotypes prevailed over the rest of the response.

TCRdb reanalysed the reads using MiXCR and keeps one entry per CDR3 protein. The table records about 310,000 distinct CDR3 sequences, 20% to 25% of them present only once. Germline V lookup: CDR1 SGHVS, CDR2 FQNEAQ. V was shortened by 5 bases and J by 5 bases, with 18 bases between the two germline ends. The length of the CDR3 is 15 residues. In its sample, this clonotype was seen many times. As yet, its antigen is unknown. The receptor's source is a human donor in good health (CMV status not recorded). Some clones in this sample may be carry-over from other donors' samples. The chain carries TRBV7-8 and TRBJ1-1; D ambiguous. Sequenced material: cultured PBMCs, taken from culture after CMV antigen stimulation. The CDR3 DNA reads TGTGCCAGCAGCCCCCAGGATGGGTTAAGGACTGAAGCTTTCTTT. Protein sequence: CASSPQDGLRTEAFF.